This TCR beta chain derives from a study of lymphopenia after photon versus proton radiotherapy. Points from the study as a whole: A bigger post-nadir fall in TCR diversity correlated inversely with survival time in deceased patients.

The germline CDR1 and CDR2 sequences are SEHNR and FQNEAQ (reference sequence). CDR3 length: 16 amino acids. Trimming cost V 2 bases and J 0 bases, with 14 bases left between them. Details on this clone: Its cognate antigen is unknown.

The assay was immunoSEQ multiplex PCR, and TCRdb's table has in-frame clones only and misses some. Here the sample spans about 22,000 clones, about 89% being singletons. The TCR was taken from a man aged 80 or over with esophageal cancer. The specimen was peripheral blood, collected from a patient treated with proton-based radiotherapy. This chain joins TRBV7-9 and TRBJ2-7; D remains unclear. CDR3 coding DNA: TGTGCCAGCAGCTTATTGTTCGGCCTCAGCTCCTACGAGCAGTACTTC. It codes for CASSLLFGLSSYEQYF. The entire variable domain, with the rest obtained from reference TRBV7-9 and TRBJ2-7, is as follows: DTGVSQNPRHKITKRGQNVTFRCDPISEHNRLYWYRQTLGQGPEFLTYFQNEAQLEKSRLLSDRFSAERPKGSFSTLEIQRTEQGDSAMYLCASSLLFGLSSYEQYFGPGTRLTVT.